The clone carrying this T cell receptor beta chain was found a few times. This record comes from a study of cytomegalovirus exposure and HLA in healthy donors. Per the germline V gene, CDR1 is KGHSH and CDR2 is LQKENI. Trimming left V 4 bases short and J 7 bases short, with 13 bases between. This CDR3 comprises 13 residues. With 60 Vbeta and 13 Jbeta primers, the PCR was carried out. The table came from immunoSEQ multiplex PCR; TCRdb's copy has only in-frame clones and leaves some out. The sample lists more than 85,000 clones, over 8% seen once, with about 5% in the top ten. The sequence was collected from a man aged 45 to 65 in good health and CMV-seropositive. The sample comprised PBMCs. V and J are TRBV18 and TRBJ1-2; tentative D call: TRBD1 (5 bases). The CDR3 nucleotides read TGTGCCAGCTCACGAGCCCCGGGGGGTGGCTACACCTTC. Translation: CASSRAPGGGYTF.